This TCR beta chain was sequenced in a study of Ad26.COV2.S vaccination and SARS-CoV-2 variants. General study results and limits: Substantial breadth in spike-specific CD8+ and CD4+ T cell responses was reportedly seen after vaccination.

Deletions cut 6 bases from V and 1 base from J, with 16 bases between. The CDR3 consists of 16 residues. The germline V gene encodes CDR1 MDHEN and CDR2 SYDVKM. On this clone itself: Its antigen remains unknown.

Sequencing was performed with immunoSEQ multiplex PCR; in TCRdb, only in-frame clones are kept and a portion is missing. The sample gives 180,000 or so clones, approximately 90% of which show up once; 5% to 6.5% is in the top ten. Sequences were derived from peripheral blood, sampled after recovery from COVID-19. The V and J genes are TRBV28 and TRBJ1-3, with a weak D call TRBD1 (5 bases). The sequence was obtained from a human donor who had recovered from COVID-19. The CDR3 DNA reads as TGTGCCAGCAGACCGGGTGGGGGGTGGTCTGGAAACACCATATATTTT. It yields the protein CASRPGGGWSGNTIYF. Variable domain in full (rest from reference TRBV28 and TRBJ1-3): DVKVTQSSRYLVKRTGEKVFLECVQDMDHENMFWYRQDPGLGLRLIYFSYDVKMKEKGDIPEGYSVSREKKERFSLILESASTNQTSMYLCASRPGGGWSGNTIYFGEGSWLTVV.